The clone carrying this TCR beta chain has just one count. The junction does not match germline at one end; this may be a read error. Participants were aged about 18 to 90 years, lived in 20 to 30 US areas, and enrolled virtually. Authors' processing steps: Amplification with reference gene primers provided the estimates of nucleated cell counts. Method: immunoSEQ multiplex PCR; TCRdb's copy keeps in-frame clones and lacks some. V and J calls and clone size are given by that table; D and trimming were obtained from the DNA. The sample includes some 300,000 clones, around 90% of them seen just once. The data derive from a study of blood T cell repertoires in COVID-19. The germline CDR1 and CDR2 sequences are SSHAT and FNYEAQ (reference sequence). CDR3 length equals 14 residues.

J is TRBJ2-7 and V is TRBV7-7, with D tentatively TRBD2 (6 bases). The clonotype was recovered from a woman aged 55-69 years in a cohort exposed to, infected with or recovered from COVID-19 (not recorded which). Sequencing was performed on PBMCs or T cells enriched from blood (not recorded which). The CDR3 region has the DNA TGTGCTAGCAGCTTATCCGGGAGTGGGAACGAGCAGTACTTC. Amino acid sequence: CASSLSGSGNEQYF.